This T cell receptor (beta chain) stems from a study of blood T cell repertoires in COVID-19. Study context: Sample material is recorded as cDNA or gDNA derived from T cells, B-cell-depleted T cells, or PBMCs.

Method: immunoSEQ multiplex PCR; TCRdb's copy keeps in-frame clones and lacks some. This sample has under 450,000 clones; roughly 80% occur once, and the top ten carry around 1%. Germline V lookup: CDR1 SQVTM, CDR2 ANQGSEA. This CDR3 region has 10 residues. V was trimmed by 3 bases and J by 13 bases, leaving 10 bases between them. This receptor was obtained from a human donor with acute or convalescent COVID-19. The donor label of this sample is uncertain. The V call is TRBV29-1, the J call TRBJ2-1, with D possibly matching TRBD1 (6 bases). Sequencing was performed on peripheral blood. CDR3 DNA sequence: TGCAGCGTTGAGACACAGGGTCAGTTCTTC. Residues: CSVETQGQFF.